This entry lists 9 T cell receptor beta chains sequenced from one sample in a study of blood T cell repertoires in COVID-19. Assay used: immunoSEQ multiplex PCR; TCRdb lists only in-frame clones, some missing. This repertoire shows about 230,000 clones, 75% to 90% found once; its top ten account for approximately 2.5%. Sequencing input: peripheral blood. The receptor set was obtained from a woman in her sixties or seventies with active or convalescent COVID-19.

The CDR3 DNA reads TGTGCCAGCAACGCATTAGGGGGCTTCCAAGAGACCCAGTACTTC. Translating it yields CASNALGGFQETQYF. The V call is TRBV28, the J call TRBJ2-5; 7 nucleotides line up with TRBD1. Germline V CDR1 and CDR2: MDHEN, SYDVKM. The CDR3 covers 15 residues. V was pared by 7 bases and J by 1 base, with 9 bases of the junction left unmatched.

Notes on this clone: The same CDR3 can be traced to other DNA sequences in this sample. The V and J genes are TRBV2 and TRBJ1-6, with D perhaps matching TRBD1 (5 bases). This CDR3 contains 14 residues. Trimming shortened V by 1 base and J by 5 bases, and 6 bases separated the two germline ends. Germline values: CDR1 SNHLY, CDR2 FYNNEI. CDR3 bases: TGTGCCAGCAGTGAAGTAGGGGATAATTCACCCCTCCACTTT. It yields the protein CASSEVGDNSPLHF. The full variable domain, with the rest looked up from reference TRBV2 and TRBJ1-6, is EPEVTQTPSHQVTQMGQEVILRCVPISNHLYFYWYRQILGQKVEFLVSFYNNEISEKSEIFDDQFSVERPDGSNFTLKIRSTKLEDSAMYFCASSEVGDNSPLHFGNGTRLTVT.

In its sample, this clone was seen a few times. The CDR3 is CASRRLTGTEAFF. The CDR3 DNA follows: TGTGCCAGCAGACGTCTTACGGGCACTGAAGCTTTCTTT. The chain has TRBV9 and TRBJ1-1; D remains ambiguous. The CDR3 sequence is 13 residues long. V lost 5 bases, J lost 4 bases, and 12 bases lay in between. Germline V CDR1 and CDR2: SGDLS, YYNGEE.

The CDR3 loop reads CASSLATSGRYQETQYF. The CDR3 nucleotides read TGTGCCAGCAGCTTAGCGACTAGCGGGAGGTACCAAGAGACCCAGTACTTC. The V and J genes are TRBV7-9 and TRBJ2-5; 13 positions match TRBD2. The germline CDR1 and CDR2 sequences are SEHNR and FQNEAQ (reference sequence). The CDR3 has 17 residues. The V and J ends lost 0 bases and 0 bases, in that order; junction bases with no gene match: 1.

The V call is TRBV11-3, the J call TRBJ1-6; no firm D call. Germline lookup yields CDR1 SGHNT and CDR2 YENEEA. V shed 3 bases and J shed 10 bases, with 10 bases lying between them. The CDR3 length is 13 residues. The CDR3 spells CASSFHSRSPLHF. The DNA of the CDR3 is TGTGCCAGCAGCTTCCACTCGCGGTCACCCCTCCACTTT.

This chain uses TRBV7-8 with TRBJ1-5, with D perhaps matching TRBD1 (6 bases). The CDR3 has 16 amino acids. Trimming removed 5 bases from V and 9 bases from J, with 23 bases in between. Germline CDR1 reads SGHVS; CDR2 reads FQNEAQ. As DNA, the CDR3 is TGTGCCAGCAGCACCCACGTAGGAGGGGGGGCATCGCCCCAGCATTTT. Amino acids: CASSTHVGGGASPQHF.

The chain couples TRBV11-3 to TRBJ2-1, with 12 bases aligning to TRBD2. The CDR3 has 16 amino acids. Trimming at V came to 5 bases and at J to 4 bases, leaving 6 bases not matched to a gene. Germline values: CDR1 SGHNT, CDR2 YENEEA. CDR3 sequence reads: CASSLTSGGSYNEQFF. As DNA, the CDR3 is TGTGCCAGCAGCCTAACTAGCGGGGGGTCATACAATGAGCAGTTCTTC. Together with reference TRBV11-3 and TRBJ2-1, the CDR3 gives the full variable domain: EAGVVQSPRYKIIEKKQPVAFWCNPISGHNTLYWYLQNLGQGPELLIRYENEEAVDDSQLPKDRFSAERLKGVDSTLKIQPAELGDSAVYLCASSLTSGGSYNEQFFGPGTRLTVL.

This chain joins TRBV5-1 and TRBJ2-2, with TRBD1 matching over 9 bases. The V segment lost 1 base and the J segment 1 base; nucleotides outside the gene matches: 5. The germline gives CDR1 SGHRS, CDR2 YFSETQ. The CDR3 is 17 residues long. The CDR3 reads CASSLRTGQGNTGELFF. The CDR3 DNA reads as TGCGCCAGCAGCTTGAGGACGGGACAGGGGAACACCGGGGAGCTGTTTTTT.

V is TRBV2 and J is TRBJ2-7; TRBD1 matches 8 bases. V trimming: 6 bases; J trimming: 4 bases; junction bases outside the gene matches: 8. The length of the CDR3 is 14 residues. CDR1 SNHLY and CDR2 FYNNEI come from the germline V gene. The CDR3 nucleotides read TGTGCCAGCAGGGACAGGGCCGGAGGATACGAGCAGTACTTC. It is translated as CASRDRAGGYEQYF.